In this sample, the clone carrying this TCR beta chain turned up many times. Its antigen is as yet unknown. In building TCR beta libraries, iRepertoire HTBI primers were used together with Arm-PCR of CDR3 regions. One entry per CDR3 protein, called by TCRdb with MiXCR from the multiplex PCR reads. The data contain approximately 500,000 distinct CDR3 sequences, approximately 21% of them singletons. This entry comes from a study of regulatory T cells in long-lasting Graves disease. Study-level results: The researchers studied only peripheral blood, not thyroid tissue. Small numbers of samples may have cut accuracy.

The sample's time point: persistent/refractory GD, antithyroid drugs over 5 years with positive TRAb. After RNA was extracted from PBMCs, the TCR library was made from it. Patient provenance is recorded as an endocrinology department in Xi'an, China. Deletions cut 2 bases from V and 5 bases from J, with 15 bases between. From germline, CDR1 is MNHEY and CDR2 SMNVEV (reference sequence). The CDR3 sequence is 15 residues long. The V gene is TRBV27, the J gene TRBJ1-1, with TRBD1 as a possible D gene (5 bases). The sequence was obtained from a female donor with Graves disease. The specimen was peripheral blood mononuclear cells (PBMCs), collected when the disease was refractory, from a patient treated with antithyroid drugs. CDR3 sequence: CASSLQTSGQTEAFF. The CDR3 DNA is TGTGCCAGCAGTTTACAGACCTCAGGGCAGACTGAAGCTTTCTTT.